The 22 T cell receptor beta chains below were found in one sample sequenced in a study of T-cell reconstitution after alpha-beta-depleted transplantation in children. Unique molecular identifiers featured in how the TCRbeta library was prepared. MiXCR was run by TCRdb on the PCR reads, yielding one entry per CDR3 protein. The table lists some 120,000 distinct CDR3 sequences, 23% of them singletons. Specimen: PBMCs, mostly from graft donor cells, collected 180 days after TCRalphabeta/CD19-depleted stem cell transplant. These receptors came from a male patient aged 2 to 9 who had a stem cell transplant for chronic granulomatous disease, so the T cells may come from the graft donor.

This clonotype was seen many times. The chain combines TRBV7-2 with TRBJ1-4; D unclear. This CDR3 has 15 amino acids. The germline V gene encodes CDR1 SGHTA and CDR2 FQGNSA. V lost 5 bases and J lost 0, with 10 bases in between. The CDR3 reads CASSNGVPTNEKLFF. CDR3 bases: TGTGCCAGCAGCAACGGGGTACCAACTAATGAAAAACTGTTTTTT.

This clonotype appeared a few times. The V call is TRBV29-1, the J call TRBJ2-1; 10 bases agree with TRBD2. The germline CDR1 and CDR2 sequences are SQVTM and ANQGSEA. With V trimmed by 5 bases and J by 9 bases, 13 bases remained unmatched. The CDR3 is made up of 15 amino acids. The CDR3 region has the DNA TGCAGCGTTAGCCCCCGACTAGCGGGTGATGGTGAGCAGTTCTTC. This translates into CSVSPRLAGDGEQFF.

V and J are TRBV5-1 and TRBJ2-3; 8 bases match TRBD2. Trimming took 3 bases from V and 10 from J; bases not matched to a gene: 7. The CDR3 extends over 13 amino acids. The V gene's germline CDR1 is SGHRS and CDR2 YFSETQ. CDR3 coding DNA: TGCGCCAGCAGCTCCAATCCTAGCGGGTCGCAGTATTTT. Protein product: CASSSNPSGSQYF.

The chain carries TRBV5-1 and TRBJ2-5; D is perhaps TRBD1 or TRBD2 (5 bases each). The CDR3 extends over 15 amino acids. Between the trimmed V and J ends, which lost 1 base and 0 bases, there was a span of 10 bases. Germline V gives CDR1 SGHRS, CDR2 YFSETQ. The CDR3 is CASSLLGTYQETQYF. CDR3 nucleotide sequence: TGCGCCAGCAGCTTGCTAGGGACCTACCAAGAGACCCAGTACTTC.

This clonotype was counted ten times or more. The genes are TRBV29-1 and TRBJ2-1; weak D call: TRBD2 (5 bases). The germline V and J ends were trimmed by 4 bases and 9 bases, with 13 bases remaining between them. This CDR3 comprises 12 residues. Germline values: CDR1 SQVTM, CDR2 ANQGSEA. The CDR3 DNA reads as TGCAGCGTTGCAATTACTAGTCCTGAGCAGTTCTTC. This codes for CSVAITSPEQFF.

At least ten counts were recorded for this clonotype. The V call is TRBV7-3, the J call TRBJ2-1, with 10 nucleotides matching TRBD2. The CDR3 is 15 residues long. Germline V gene lookup returns CDR1 SGHTA and CDR2 FQGTGA. J lost 4 bases, V lost 5 bases, and 5 bases had no gene match. The CDR3 protein is CASSLLAGTYNEQFF. Here the CDR3 DNA reads TGTGCCAGCAGCCTACTAGCGGGGACTTACAATGAGCAGTTCTTC.

Ten or more counts support this clonotype. The rearrangement uses TRBV20-1 and TRBJ2-3; D possibly corresponds to TRBD2 (6 bases). Germline V gives CDR1 DFQATT, CDR2 SNEGSKA (reference sequence). Trimming cost V 6 bases and J 2 bases, with 12 bases left between them. This CDR3 comprises 13 residues. DNA of the CDR3: TGCAGTGCCCTGGCGGGGTTCACAGATACGCAGTATTTT. The encoded protein is CSALAGFTDTQYF.

This clonotype was detected only a few times. The chain couples TRBV27 to TRBJ1-2; tentatively, D is TRBD1 (5 bases). V shed 2 bases and J shed 6 bases, with 7 bases lying between them. This CDR3 has 12 residues. The germline V gene has CDR1 MNHEY and CDR2 SMNVEV (reference sequence). CDR3 amino acids: CASSLGHNGYTF. As DNA, the CDR3 is TGTGCCAGCAGTTTAGGACACAATGGCTACACCTTC.

The rearrangement joins TRBV15 to TRBJ2-7; weak D call: TRBD2 (7 bases). CDR1 is LNHNV and CDR2 is YYDKDF in the germline V gene (reference sequence). The CDR3 consists of 15 residues. V lost 0 bases to trimming and J lost 4 bases, with 13 bases between them. The CDR3 is CATSRDRGAPYEQYF. For the CDR3, the DNA is TGTGCCACCAGCAGAGATCGGGGGGCCCCTTACGAGCAGTACTTC.

This clonotype appeared many times. The genes are TRBV28 and TRBJ2-7, with D perhaps matching TRBD1 or TRBD2 (6 bases each). Trimming shortened V by 1 base and J by 5 bases, and 15 bases separated the two germline ends. The germline gives CDR1 MDHEN, CDR2 SYDVKM. This CDR3 has 15 amino acids. CDR3 in amino acids: CASSLSWGAQHEQYF. CDR3 in DNA: TGTGCCAGCAGTTTATCTTGGGGGGCGCAGCACGAGCAGTACTTC.

This clonotype was seen many times. This chain joins TRBV12-3 or TRBV12-4 and TRBJ1-5; TRBD1 might be the D (5 bases). The ends were cut back, 7 bases at V and 2 bases at J, with 9 bases in the middle. The CDR3 has 13 amino acids. DNA of the CDR3: TGTGCCAGCACACCGGGACGCAATCAGCCCCAGCATTTT. The encoded protein is CASTPGRNQPQHF.

The chain has TRBV12-3 or TRBV12-4 and TRBJ2-1, with 10 bases aligning to TRBD1. The V and J ends lost 5 bases and 7 bases, in that order; junction bases with no gene match: 8. There are 15 residues in the CDR3. CDR3 in amino acids: CASSPGTGDENEQFF. CDR3 nucleotide sequence: TGTGCCAGCAGTCCCGGGACAGGGGACGAAAATGAGCAGTTCTTC.

V and J are TRBV9 and TRBJ2-7; 11 bases align to TRBD1. V shed 0 bases, J shed 5 bases, and the junction held 4 bases outside the gene matches. CDR3 length: 15 amino acids. The V gene's germline CDR1 is SGDLS and CDR2 YYNGEE. CDR3 sequence: CASSVARDRGDEQYF. DNA for the CDR3: TGTGCCAGCAGCGTAGCCCGGGACAGGGGGGACGAGCAGTACTTC.

This clonotype was detected ten times or more. The J gene is TRBJ2-1, the V gene TRBV20-1; 7 nucleotides match TRBD2. The CDR3 covers 14 residues. From germline, CDR1 is DFQATT and CDR2 SNEGSKA (reference sequence). V shed 1 base and J 14 bases; nucleotides not matched to a gene: 14. CDR3 loop: CSARAAGRGGYEFF. CDR3 bases: TGCAGTGCTAGAGCTGCGGGGAGGGGCGGGTATGAGTTCTTC.

This clonotype was detected only a few times. V is TRBV28 and J is TRBJ1-1, with D perhaps TRBD1 (5 bases). Trimming pared 4 bases from V and 1 base from J, leaving 10 bases between. CDR1 and CDR2 (germline): MDHEN, SYDVKM. CDR3 length: 14 amino acids. CDR3 DNA: TGTGCCAGCAGTTCGTGGACACAGAACACTGAAGCTTTCTTT. This codes for CASSSWTQNTEAFF.

The chain joins TRBV29-1 to TRBJ2-3; D remains unclear. Germline values: CDR1 SQVTM, CDR2 ANQGSEA. The V and J ends lost 7 bases and 0 bases respectively, with 14 bases between them. The CDR3 is 14 residues long. The CDR3 protein is CSAALGGSTDTQYF. CDR3 DNA: TGCAGCGCCGCCTTAGGCGGAAGCACAGATACGCAGTATTTT.

The J gene is TRBJ2-1, the V gene TRBV9; 10 bases agree with TRBD2. The CDR3 consists of 15 residues. The germline CDR1 and CDR2 sequences are SGDLS and YYNGEE. V shed 2 bases, J shed 4 bases, and the junction held 3 bases outside the gene matches. CDR3 in DNA: TGTGCCAGCAGCGTCACTAGCGGGATTTACAATGAGCAGTTCTTC. Translated: CASSVTSGIYNEQFF.

There are many counts of this clonotype. The CDR3: CATSRDPPGSNTGELFF. DNA for the CDR3: TGTGCCACCAGCAGAGACCCTCCAGGGTCGAACACCGGGGAGCTGTTTTTT. The chain couples TRBV15 to TRBJ2-2, with D perhaps TRBD1 (5 bases). Germline CDR1 reads LNHNV; CDR2 reads YYDKDF (reference sequence). The CDR3 is made up of 17 amino acids. Trimming pared 0 bases from V and 0 bases from J, leaving 11 bases between.

This clonotype has only a few counts. At one boundary the junction diverges from the germline segment, which might be a read error. The CDR3 reads CSVASGRANGQFF. The DNA for the CDR3 is TGCAGCGTTGCTAGCGGGAGGGCCAATGGGCAGTTCTTC. The J gene is TRBJ2-1, the V gene TRBV29-1, with 12 bases fitting TRBD2. This CDR3 region has 13 residues. Germline V CDR1 and CDR2: SQVTM, ANQGSEA.

This clonotype was observed a handful of times. The CDR3, as DNA: TGTGCCACCAGCAGAGACCAATGGGGAGATACGCAGTATTTT. This translates into CATSRDQWGDTQYF. The rearrangement joins TRBV15 to TRBJ2-3; D is undetermined. There are 14 residues in the CDR3. Germline V gene sequence: CDR1 LNHNV, CDR2 YYDKDF (reference sequence). Trimming shortened V by 0 bases and J by 5 bases, and 9 bases separated the two germline ends.

This clonotype was counted between two and nine times. The rearrangement uses TRBV29-1 and TRBJ2-6; D is ambiguous. The germline gives CDR1 SQVTM, CDR2 ANQGSEA. Trimming pared 4 bases from V and 0 bases from J, leaving 4 bases between. This CDR3 region has 13 residues. The CDR3 sequence: CSVGDSGANVLTF. DNA of the CDR3: TGCAGCGTTGGGGACTCTGGGGCCAACGTCCTGACTTTC.

V usage is TRBV7-2 and J usage is TRBJ2-2, with 7 bases aligning to TRBD2. Losses at the gene ends were 2 bases for V and 4 bases for J; bases not matched to a gene: 4. Germline CDR1 reads SGHTA; CDR2 reads FQGNSA. CDR3 length: 15 amino acids. CDR3 bases: TGTGCCAGCAGCTTATTGCGGGAGATCACCGGGGAGCTGTTTTTT. This codes for CASSLLREITGELFF.